Shown below are 31 T cell receptor beta chains from a single sample sequenced in a study of regulatory and conventional T cells in RAG deficiency. The repertoire was sequenced with immunoSEQ multiplex PCR; TCRdb's copy has only in-frame clones and lacks some. The sample yields some 30,000 clones, 89% seen once. The same sample was also used in a study of regulatory T cells. As that study records: Amplification used 52 TRBV primers and 13 TRBJ primers.

The sample comprised CD8+ T cells sorted from blood. Receptors originate from a human donor in good health.

This chain uses TRBV28 with TRBJ1-2; D is perhaps TRBD1 (6 bases). V lost 6 bases and J 2 bases, leaving 16 bases between the germline ends. The germline CDR1 and CDR2 sequences are MDHEN and SYDVKM. The CDR3 is 15 residues long. CDR3 residues: CASRTGTRLNYGYTF. In DNA form, the CDR3 reads TGTGCCAGCAGGACCGGGACAAGACTAAACTATGGCTACACCTTC.

This clone was detected only once. This sequence joins TRBV19 and TRBJ2-7; 8 nucleotides match TRBD1. Trimming removed 5 bases from V and 1 base from J; junction bases left unmatched: 7. The CDR3 has 15 residues. From germline, CDR1 is LNHDA and CDR2 SQIVND (reference sequence). The CDR3 sequence: CASSLGQGLSYEQYF. CDR3 nucleotides: TGTGCCAGTAGTTTAGGACAGGGCCTTTCCTACGAGCAGTACTTC.

The V call is TRBV7-3, the J call TRBJ2-2, with 9 bases fitting TRBD2. Germline V gene sequence: CDR1 SGHTA, CDR2 FQGTGA. V gave up 5 bases and J gave up 8 bases; unmatched junction bases: 12. This CDR3 is 16 amino acids long. The CDR3 region is CASSQVSRTSVGELFF. The CDR3 nucleotides are TGTGCCAGCAGCCAAGTCTCCCGGACTAGCGTAGGGGAGCTGTTTTTT. Filled out from reference TRBV7-3 and TRBJ2-2, the complete variable domain reads GAGVSQTPSNKVTEKGKYVELRCDPISGHTALYWYRQSLGQGPEFLIYFQGTGAADDSGLPNDRFFAVRPEGSVSTLKIQRTERGDSAVYLCASSQVSRTSVGELFFGEGSRLTVL.

The chain employs TRBV6-5 and TRBJ1-2; tentative D call: TRBD1 (5 bases). The CDR3 runs 15 residues. Germline V gene data show CDR1 as MNHEY and CDR2 as SVGAGI. V lost 2 bases to trimming and J lost 1 base, with 11 bases between them. CDR3 residues: CASSYTRDFNYGYTF. DNA for the CDR3: TGTGCCAGCAGTTACACACGGGACTTTAACTATGGCTACACCTTC.

A single count supports this clone. V gene TRBV5-1 combines with J gene TRBJ2-3; D is possibly TRBD1 (5 bases). V lost 4 bases and J 5 bases, leaving 8 bases between the germline ends. The CDR3 extends over 12 amino acids. CDR1 is SGHRS, CDR2 YFSETQ, per germline. For the CDR3, the DNA is TGCGCCAGCAGCGCGCAGGGAGATACGCAGTATTTT. Translating it yields CASSAQGDTQYF. Supplemented by reference TRBV5-1 and TRBJ2-3, the full variable domain reads KAGVTQTPRYLIKTRGQQVTLSCSPISGHRSVSWYQQTPGQGLQFLFEYFSETQRNKGNFPGRFSGRQFSNSRSEMNVSTLELGDSALYLCASSAQGDTQYFGPGTRLTVL.

In this sample, this clone turned up once. This chain joins TRBV14 and TRBJ1-2, with a tentative D call TRBD1 (5 bases). Trimming removed 0 bases at V and 7 bases at J, with 15 bases between. Germline-derived CDR1 and CDR2 are SGHDN and FVKESK. This CDR3 spans 15 amino acids. The CDR3 DNA reads TGTGCCAGCAGCCAAGACCAGGGATCGCAAGGTGGCTACACCTTC. Amino acids: CASSQDQGSQGGYTF.

This clone has only one observation. The rearrangement uses TRBV5-5 and TRBJ2-1, with TRBD1 identical over 8 bases. Germline V gives CDR1 SGHKS, CDR2 YYEKEE (reference sequence). Losses at the gene ends were 2 bases for V and 6 bases for J; bases not matched to a gene: 7. The CDR3 is 15 residues long. Written as DNA, the CDR3 is TGTGCCAGCAGCTTTGGACAGGGATTCGGCAATGAGCAGTTCTTC. This sequence encodes CASSFGQGFGNEQFF.

The genes are TRBV5-1 and TRBJ1-4, with TRBD1 as a possible D gene (6 bases). The CDR3 runs 16 residues. Germline V gives CDR1 SGHRS, CDR2 YFSETQ. Trimming shortened V by 4 bases and J by 0 bases, and 13 bases separated the two germline ends. CDR3 in DNA: TGCGCCAGCAGCAGGGGGGACGCTGCAACTAATGAAAAACTGTTTTTT. This encodes CASSRGDAATNEKLFF.

The rearrangement joins TRBV7-9 to TRBJ2-1, with 10 bases that match TRBD1. This CDR3 region has 16 residues. Germline CDR1 and CDR2: SEHNR and FQNEAQ (reference sequence). J was trimmed by 6 bases and V by 5 bases; bases with no gene match: 10. CDR3 region: CASSTPDRGQGNEQFF. The CDR3 nucleotides are TGTGCCAGCAGCACCCCAGACAGGGGGCAGGGCAATGAGCAGTTCTTC.

The chain couples TRBV9 to TRBJ2-7; 7 bases agree with TRBD1. From germline, CDR1 is SGDLS and CDR2 YYNGEE. This CDR3 has 13 residues. V dropped 3 bases and J dropped 3; count of bases not matched to a gene: 3. The CDR3 region is CASSATGVYEQYF. The CDR3 DNA reads TGTGCCAGCAGCGCTACAGGGGTCTACGAGCAGTACTTC.

This chain uses TRBV7-2 with TRBJ2-5; D may be TRBD2 (5 bases). This CDR3 is 15 amino acids long. V was trimmed by 6 bases and J by 5 bases, leaving 19 bases between them. Germline CDR1 reads SGHTA; CDR2 reads FQGNSA. CDR3 in amino acids: CASSYNGQIAETQYF. CDR3 nucleotides: TGTGCCAGCAGTTATAACGGTCAAATAGCGGAGACCCAGTACTTC.

The rearrangement uses TRBV6-1 and TRBJ2-1, with TRBD2 as a possible D gene (6 bases). The germline gives CDR1 MNHNS, CDR2 SASEGT. Trimming cost V 8 bases and J 3 bases, with 14 bases left between them. CDR3 length: 14 amino acids. The DNA of the CDR3 is TGTGCCAGCTCGTTACAGGACTACTACAATGAGCAGTTCTTC. Translating it yields CASSLQDYYNEQFF.

This clone was detected only once. V gene TRBV18 combines with J gene TRBJ2-1; D remains ambiguous. The CDR3 has 12 amino acids. The ends were cut back, 0 bases at V and 7 bases at J, with 4 bases in the middle. The germline CDR1 and CDR2 sequences are KGHSH and LQKENI. CDR3: CASSPPGNEQFF. The CDR3 DNA sequence: TGTGCCAGCTCACCACCGGGGAATGAGCAGTTCTTC. Full variable domain (rest looked up from reference TRBV18 and TRBJ2-1): NAGVMQNPRHLVRRRGQEARLRCSPMKGHSHVYWYRQLPEEGLKFMVYLQKENIIDESGMPKERFSAEFPKEGPSILRIQQVVRGDSAAYFCASSPPGNEQFFGPGTRLTVL.

This chain joins TRBV18 and TRBJ1-1; possible D gene TRBD1, 6 bases. The CDR3 runs to 18 residues. Germline assignment: CDR1 KGHSH and CDR2 LQKENI. Trimming cost V 3 bases and J 4 bases, with 24 bases left between them. CDR3 sequence reads: CASSPGQHIEPRTTEAFF. The CDR3 DNA reads as TGTGCCAGCTCACCTGGACAGCATATCGAACCCAGAACCACTGAAGCTTTCTTT.

This chain uses TRBV7-8 with TRBJ2-2; no clear D gene. The length of the CDR3 is 16 residues. Trimming pared 5 bases from V and 5 bases from J, leaving 18 bases between. Germline V gene data show CDR1 as SGHVS and CDR2 as FQNEAQ. CDR3: CASSPPPLLSTGELFF. In DNA, the CDR3 is TGTGCCAGCAGCCCACCCCCCCTACTAAGTACCGGGGAGCTGTTTTTT.

The chain carries TRBV7-9 and TRBJ1-1, with 7 bases aligning to TRBD1. Germline values: CDR1 SEHNR, CDR2 FQNEAQ (reference sequence). The CDR3 contains 13 residues. With V trimmed by 8 bases and J by 0 bases, 3 bases remained unmatched. CDR3 in DNA: TGTGCCAGCGAGGGGGCATTGAACACTGAAGCTTTCTTT. Amino acid sequence: CASEGALNTEAFF.

The CDR3 reads CSADPQDGYTF. CDR3 coding DNA: TGCAGCGCTGACCCACAGGATGGCTACACCTTC. The chain has TRBV29-1 and TRBJ1-2; D perhaps matches TRBD1 (5 bases). Trimming cost V 7 bases and J 6 bases, with 12 bases left between them. This CDR3 has 11 amino acids. Germline CDR1 SQVTM, CDR2 ANQGSEA.

The J gene is TRBJ1-3, the V gene TRBV6-5; tentatively, D is TRBD1 (5 bases). The CDR3 is made up of 15 amino acids. Germline CDR1 MNHEY, CDR2 SVGAGI. V was cut by 6 bases and J by 4 bases, with 16 bases left in between. CDR3 sequence reads: CASRGFAGTGNTIYF. DNA of the CDR3: TGTGCCAGCAGAGGTTTTGCCGGGACGGGAAACACCATATATTTT.

The CDR3 loop reads CATSRSPKNRVGDYEQYF. CDR3 DNA: TGTGCCACCAGCAGATCCCCGAAAAACAGGGTTGGGGACTACGAGCAGTACTTC. The chain recombines TRBV15 with TRBJ2-5; TRBD1 is a possible D gene (6 bases). The J call may be mistaken, given a closer DNA end match to TRBJ2-7. The CDR3 has 18 residues. Germline CDR1 and CDR2: LNHNV and YYDKDF (reference sequence).

This sequence joins TRBV4-1 and TRBJ1-2; no clear D gene. V was pared by 6 bases and J by 8 bases, with 10 bases between. The CDR3 consists of 11 residues. The germline V gene has CDR1 MGHRA and CDR2 YSYEKL. The CDR3 loop reads CASRESEGYTF. CDR3 DNA: TGCGCCAGCAGGGAATCCGAGGGCTACACCTTC.

The V call is TRBV11-3, the J call TRBJ1-2; maybe TRBD1 (5 bases). The ends were cut back, 10 bases at V and 8 bases at J, with 23 bases in the middle. Looked up from germline, CDR1 is SGHNT and CDR2 is YENEEA. The CDR3 contains 14 residues. CDR3 coding DNA: TGTGCCAAAGGGAAGGGGCGGTCGCGATGGGGCTACACCTTC. It encodes CAKGKGRSRWGYTF.

V and J are TRBV6-6 and TRBJ1-1; weak D call: TRBD1 (5 bases). In germline, CDR1 is MNHNY, CDR2 SVGAGI (reference sequence). The CDR3 totals 15 residues. Trimming took off 2 bases at V and 4 bases at J, with 14 bases between the two ends. This chain's CDR3 is CASSYMGGGLTEAFF. The CDR3 nucleotides read TGTGCCAGCAGTTACATGGGGGGAGGGCTCACTGAAGCTTTCTTT.

The chain uses TRBV6-1 and TRBJ2-7; D remains ambiguous. Trimming left V 2 bases short and J 5 bases short, with 10 bases between. Germline assignment: CDR1 MNHNS and CDR2 SASEGT. This CDR3 has 13 amino acids. As DNA, the CDR3 is TGTGCCAGCAGTGAATGGGGTTTGAACGAGCAGTACTTC. Its protein is CASSEWGLNEQYF.

The chain's CDR3 is CASSMILGSKDTQYF. The CDR3 region has the DNA TGTGCCAGCAGCATGATCTTAGGCTCCAAAGATACGCAGTATTTT. The rearrangement links TRBV7-2 to TRBJ2-3; D not resolved. The CDR3 is 15 amino acids. Germline V lookup: CDR1 SGHTA, CDR2 FQGNSA. Trimming removed 5 bases from V and 5 bases from J, with 17 bases in between.

CDR3: CASSFKGAGGTNEQFF. The CDR3 DNA reads TGTGCCAGCAGCTTCAAGGGAGCGGGGGGTACCAATGAGCAGTTCTTC. The J gene is TRBJ2-1, the V gene TRBV7-8; 9 bases agree with TRBD2. J lost 6 bases, V lost 3 bases, and 9 bases had no gene match. CDR1 is SGHVS, CDR2 FQNEAQ, per germline. The CDR3 runs to 16 residues. The full variable domain, its missing parts supplied by reference TRBV7-8 and TRBJ2-1, is GAGVSQSPRYKVAKRGQDVALRCDPISGHVSLFWYQQALGQGPEFLTYFQNEAQLDKSGLPSDRFFAERPEGSVSTLKIQRTQQEDSAVYLCASSFKGAGGTNEQFFGPGTRLTVL.

V and J are TRBV6-6 and TRBJ1-6; perhaps TRBD1 as D (6 bases). The V and J ends lost 4 bases and 7 bases respectively, with 14 bases between them. CDR1 is MNHNY, CDR2 SVGAGI, per germline (reference sequence). CDR3 length: 15 amino acids. The CDR3 spells CASSFSRRGNSPLHF. In DNA, the CDR3 is TGTGCCAGCAGTTTCTCAAGGAGGGGGAATTCACCCCTCCACTTT.

The chain carries TRBV5-1 and TRBJ1-6; possibly TRBD1 for D (6 bases). The V gene lost 8 bases and the J gene lost 7 bases, with 19 bases spanning the gap. CDR1 and CDR2 (germline): SGHRS, YFSETQ. The CDR3 runs to 15 residues. The CDR3 region is CARYGKRGTNSPLHF. The CDR3 DNA reads as TGCGCCAGGTACGGAAAGAGGGGGACCAATTCACCCCTCCACTTT.

The chain carries TRBV18 and TRBJ2-3, with D possibly called TRBD1 or TRBD2 (6 bases each). Trimming took 3 bases from V and 4 from J, leaving 26 bases between them. The CDR3 has 19 amino acids. Germline CDR1 and CDR2: KGHSH and LQKENI. CDR3 DNA: TGTGCCAGCTCACCTCAGAGGGGAAACGGGGGCCCCGGGGCAGATACGCAGTATTTT. It codes for CASSPQRGNGGPGADTQYF.

The chain joins TRBV19 to TRBJ1-4, with D uncertain. Germline lookup yields CDR1 LNHDA and CDR2 SQIVND (reference sequence). The V gene lost 3 bases and the J gene lost 4 bases, with 9 bases spanning the gap. The CDR3 contains 14 residues. The CDR3 coding sequence is TGTGCCAGTAGTATTGGGCGCGGTAATGAAAAACTGTTTTTT. Translation: CASSIGRGNEKLFF. The entire variable domain, with the rest obtained from reference TRBV19 and TRBJ1-4, is as follows: DGGITQSPKYLFRKEGQNVTLSCEQNLNHDAMYWYRQDPGQGLRLIYYSQIVNDFQKGDIAEGYSVSREKKESFPLTVTSAQKNPTAFYLCASSIGRGNEKLFFGSGTQLSVL.

The gene calls are TRBV14 and TRBJ1-3, with no clear D. The CDR3 runs to 14 residues. CDR1 and CDR2 from the germline V gene are SGHDN and FVKESK. With 0 bases removed from V and 1 base from J, the gap between germline ends came to 4 bases. The CDR3 loop reads CASSQDVSGNTIYF. For the CDR3, the DNA is TGTGCCAGCAGCCAAGACGTATCTGGAAACACCATATATTTT.

As DNA, the CDR3 is TGCAGTGCCCCGATACCAGATACGCAGTATTTT. This translates into CSAPIPDTQYF. J is TRBJ2-3 and V is TRBV20-1, with D unresolved. This CDR3 has 11 residues. Germline values: CDR1 DFQATT, CDR2 SNEGSKA (reference sequence). Between the trimmed V and J ends, which lost 6 bases and 4 bases, there was a span of 8 bases.